The T cell receptor beta chain described here comes from a study of a mutant IDH1 vaccine in newly diagnosed glioma. Study summary: Previous care, which was radiotherapy, temozolomide, or both, most often involved both. General study findings and limits: Detectable vaccine-induced immune responses arose in 80% to 95% of patients. There seemed to be no relation between pseudoprogression and changes in top peripheral T cell clonotypes.

Repertoires were generated with immunoSEQ multiplex PCR, while TCRdb's copy carries only in-frame clones and drops some. Among 55,000 to 70,000 clones, 60% to 85% were seen once, and the ten largest hold over 8%. Stated time point: baseline, week 1 (first vaccination visit). As to treatment: pre-vaccination baseline after standard-of-care therapy. Astrocytomas that were new, WHO grade 3 or 4, IDH1-mutant and ATRX-lost were present in the donors. This CDR3 comprises 11 residues. V was cut by 5 bases and J by 0 bases, with 4 bases left in between. The germline V gene has CDR1 DFQATT and CDR2 SNEGSKA (reference sequence). A word on this clone: Its antigen is not known.

The TCR was taken from a man in his fifties or sixties with glioma. V and J are TRBV20-1 and TRBJ1-1, with D unresolved. The material was PBMCs, obtained from a glioma patient treated with radiotherapy, temozolomide or both. The CDR3 region is CSARLNTEAFF. CDR3 sequence (DNA): TGCAGTGCTCGATTGAACACTGAAGCTTTCTTT.